This TCR beta chain was observed in a study of blood T cell repertoires in COVID-19. The overall study: The study drew acute and convalescent COVID-19 samples from the United States, Italy and Spain.

Sequencing was performed with immunoSEQ multiplex PCR; in TCRdb, only in-frame clones are kept and a portion is missing. The profile covers about 84,000 clones, with over 80% appearing a single time and 25% to 35% taken by the ten largest. As to this clone: The same CDR3 also results from other DNA sequences found in this sample.

The receptor's source is a woman of 80 years or more with acute or convalescent COVID-19. Material for sequencing was peripheral blood.

CDR3 in amino acids: CASSYTSSSTDTQYF. CDR3 coding DNA: TGTGCCAGCAGCTATACTAGCAGTAGCACAGATACGCAGTATTTT. The chain joins TRBV7-6 to TRBJ2-3, with D possibly TRBD2 on 6 matching bases. CDR1 and CDR2 (germline): SGHVS, FNYEAQ. V was shortened by 4 bases and J by 0 bases, with 11 bases between the two germline ends. The CDR3 is made up of 15 amino acids.